This paragraph covers one T cell receptor (beta chain) sequence. One base away lies a much larger clone, so this may be a sequencing read error. No conserved phenylalanine or tryptophan is present at the end of the CDR3, so a read error is the likely explanation. This entry comes from a study of kidney transplant recipient with SARS-CoV-2 infection. One entry per CDR3 protein, called by TCRdb with MiXCR from the reads. Here the sample spans 200,000 to 250,000 distinct CDR3 sequences, more than 25% being singletons. Germline V gives CDR1 SEHNR, CDR2 FQNEAQ (reference sequence). Trimming stripped 9 bases from V and 11 bases from J, with 22 bases between. The length of the CDR3 is 13 residues.

The receptor was derived from a young adult male patient who had COVID-19 and was a kidney transplant recipient. Among the T cells, some may be from the graft donor. The gene calls are TRBV7-9 and TRBJ2-5; tentative D call: TRBD2 (6 bases). This specimen consisted of a blood sample, obtained at baseline and around day 110 from a kidney transplant recipient. The CDR3 reads CASPPSGSRGQYV. CDR3 in DNA: TGTGCCAGTCCTCCGTCGGGGTCACGGGGGCAGTACGTC.